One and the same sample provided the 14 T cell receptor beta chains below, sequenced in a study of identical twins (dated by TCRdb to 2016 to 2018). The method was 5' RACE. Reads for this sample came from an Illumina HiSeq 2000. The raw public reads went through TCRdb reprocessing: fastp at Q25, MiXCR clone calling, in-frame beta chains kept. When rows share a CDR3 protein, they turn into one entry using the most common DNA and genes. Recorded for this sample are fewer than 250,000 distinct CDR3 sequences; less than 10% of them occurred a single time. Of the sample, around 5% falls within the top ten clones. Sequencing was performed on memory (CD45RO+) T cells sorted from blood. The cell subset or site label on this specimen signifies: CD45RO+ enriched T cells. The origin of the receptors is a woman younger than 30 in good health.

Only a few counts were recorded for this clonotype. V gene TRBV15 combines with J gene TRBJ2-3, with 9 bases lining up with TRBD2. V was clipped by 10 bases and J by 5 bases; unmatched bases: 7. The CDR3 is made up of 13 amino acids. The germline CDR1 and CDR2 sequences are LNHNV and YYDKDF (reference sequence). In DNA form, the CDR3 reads TGTGCCATCGGGCGGGGGGGCGGAGATACGCAGTATTTT. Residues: CAIGRGGGDTQYF.

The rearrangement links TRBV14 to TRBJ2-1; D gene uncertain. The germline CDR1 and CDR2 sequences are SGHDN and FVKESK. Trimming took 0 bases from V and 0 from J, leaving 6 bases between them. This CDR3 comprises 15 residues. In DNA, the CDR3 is TGTGCCAGCAGCCAAGATTTTGGCTCCTACAATGAGCAGTTCTTC. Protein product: CASSQDFGSYNEQFF.

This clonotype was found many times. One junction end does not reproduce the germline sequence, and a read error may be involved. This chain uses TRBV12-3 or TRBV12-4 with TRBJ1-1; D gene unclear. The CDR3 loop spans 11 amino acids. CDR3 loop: CASSLSQPSEF. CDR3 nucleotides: TGTGCCAGCAGCTTATCGCAGCCATCAGAATTT.

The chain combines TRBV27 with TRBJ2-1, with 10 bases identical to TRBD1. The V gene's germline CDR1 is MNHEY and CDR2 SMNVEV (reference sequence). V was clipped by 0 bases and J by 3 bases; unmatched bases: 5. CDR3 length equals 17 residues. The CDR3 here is CASSLSLGQGGYNEQFF. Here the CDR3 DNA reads TGTGCCAGCAGTTTATCCCTAGGACAGGGGGGCTACAATGAGCAGTTCTTC.

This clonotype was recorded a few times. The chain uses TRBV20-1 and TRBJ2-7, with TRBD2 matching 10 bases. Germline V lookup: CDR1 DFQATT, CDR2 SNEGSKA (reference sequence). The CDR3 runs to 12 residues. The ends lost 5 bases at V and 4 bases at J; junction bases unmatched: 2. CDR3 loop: CSAPAGGYEQYF. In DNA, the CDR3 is TGCAGTGCTCCAGCGGGAGGGTACGAGCAGTACTTC.

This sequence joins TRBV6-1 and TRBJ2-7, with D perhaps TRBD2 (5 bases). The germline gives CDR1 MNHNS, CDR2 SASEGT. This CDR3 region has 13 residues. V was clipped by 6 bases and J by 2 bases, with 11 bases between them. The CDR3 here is CASSSGLTYEQYF. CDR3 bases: TGTGCCAGCAGCTCCGGACTCACCTACGAGCAGTACTTC.

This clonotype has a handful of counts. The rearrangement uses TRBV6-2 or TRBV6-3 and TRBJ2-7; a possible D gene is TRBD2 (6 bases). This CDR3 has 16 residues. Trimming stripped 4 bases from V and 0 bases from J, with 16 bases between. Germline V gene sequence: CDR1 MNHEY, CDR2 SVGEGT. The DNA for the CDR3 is TGTGCCAGCAGTTTGGAGTGGGGACTCGACTCCTACGAGCAGTACTTC. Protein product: CASSLEWGLDSYEQYF.

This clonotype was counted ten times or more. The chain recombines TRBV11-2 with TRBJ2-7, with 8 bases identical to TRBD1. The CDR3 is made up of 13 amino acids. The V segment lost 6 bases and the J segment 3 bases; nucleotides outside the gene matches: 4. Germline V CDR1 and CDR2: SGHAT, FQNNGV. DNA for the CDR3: TGTGCCAGCAGGTCTACAGGGGGCTACGAGCAGTACTTC. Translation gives CASRSTGGYEQYF.

CDR3 nucleotides: TGCAGCGTTGAACAGGGAAGCACAGATACGCAGTATTTT. It codes for CSVEQGSTDTQYF. The rearrangement joins TRBV29-1 to TRBJ2-3; maybe TRBD1 (5 bases). V dropped 2 bases and J dropped 0 bases, with 6 bases sitting between them. Germline CDR1 SQVTM, CDR2 ANQGSEA. The CDR3 covers 13 residues.

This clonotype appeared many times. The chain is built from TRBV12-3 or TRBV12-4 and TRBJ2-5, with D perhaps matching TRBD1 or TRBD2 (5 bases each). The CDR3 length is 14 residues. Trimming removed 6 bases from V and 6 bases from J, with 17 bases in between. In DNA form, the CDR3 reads TGTGCCAGCAGCCCAGGGACGGGCCAGAAGACCCAGTACTTC. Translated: CASSPGTGQKTQYF.

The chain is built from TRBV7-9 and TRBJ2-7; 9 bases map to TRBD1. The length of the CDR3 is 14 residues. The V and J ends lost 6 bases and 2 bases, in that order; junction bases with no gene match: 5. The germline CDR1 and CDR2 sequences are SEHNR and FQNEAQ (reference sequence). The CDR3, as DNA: TGTGCCAGCAGGGGCACAGGGGGCCCCTACGAGCAGTACTTC. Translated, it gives CASRGTGGPYEQYF.

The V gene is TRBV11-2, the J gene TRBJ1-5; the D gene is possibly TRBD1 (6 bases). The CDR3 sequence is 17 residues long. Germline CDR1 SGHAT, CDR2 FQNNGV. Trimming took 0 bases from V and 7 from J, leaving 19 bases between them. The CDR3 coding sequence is TGTGCCAGCAGCTTAGATGGAGTTGGCAGGGGAGGGCAGCCCCAGCATTTT. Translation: CASSLDGVGRGGQPQHF.

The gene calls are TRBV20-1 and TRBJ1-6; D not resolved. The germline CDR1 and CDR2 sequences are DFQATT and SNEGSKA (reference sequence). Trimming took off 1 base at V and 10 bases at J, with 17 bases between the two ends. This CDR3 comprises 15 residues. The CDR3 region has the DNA TGCAGTGCTAGAGCTTGGGAAATGGGAGACTCACCCCTCCACTTT. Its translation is CSARAWEMGDSPLHF.

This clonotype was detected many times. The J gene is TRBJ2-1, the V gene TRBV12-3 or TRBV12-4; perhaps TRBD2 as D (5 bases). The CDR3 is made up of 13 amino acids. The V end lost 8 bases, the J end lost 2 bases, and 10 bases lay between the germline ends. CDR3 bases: TGTGCCAGCCTTACTAGTACCTACAATGAGCAGTTCTTC. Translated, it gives CASLTSTYNEQFF.